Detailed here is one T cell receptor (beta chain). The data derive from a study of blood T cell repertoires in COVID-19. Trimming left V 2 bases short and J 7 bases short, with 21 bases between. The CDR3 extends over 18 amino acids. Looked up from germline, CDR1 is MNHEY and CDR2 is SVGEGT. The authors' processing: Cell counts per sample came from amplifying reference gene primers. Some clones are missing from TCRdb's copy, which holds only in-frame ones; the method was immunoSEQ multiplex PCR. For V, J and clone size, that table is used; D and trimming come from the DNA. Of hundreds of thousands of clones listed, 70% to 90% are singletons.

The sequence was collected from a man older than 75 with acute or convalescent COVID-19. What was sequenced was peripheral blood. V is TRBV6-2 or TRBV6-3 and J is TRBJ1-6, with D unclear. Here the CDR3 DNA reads TGTGCCAGCAGTTACCGGCAGGCGGGCGTGTCTTGGAATTCACCCCTCCACTTT. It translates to CASSYRQAGVSWNSPLHF.